Listed below are T cell receptor beta chains from one sample, sequenced in a study of CD4 T cells in relation to SARS-CoV-2 and coronaviruses. No antigens are known for them. Clones were read by immunoSEQ multiplex PCR, and TCRdb kept only the in-frame ones, dropping some. Among some 23,000 clones listed, 76% were seen once. The sample was CD4+ T cells from PBMCs, cultured in vitro. Every receptor here comes from a human donor in good health. CDR3s leave out the opening cysteine and the closing phenylalanine or tryptophan. The order of the fields is V gene, CDR3 protein.

TRBV24-1 ATSDTRGQGYT
TRBV30 AWVPGGNYGYT
TRBV7-2 ASSSGLFTDTQY
TRBV5-4 ASSSGAWTNTEAF
TRBV6-1 ASSELPGQSTDTQY
TRBV19 ASSIPPSYEQF
TRBV18 ASSPWADDTGELF
TRBV7-2 ASSFSGAQY
TRBV7-2 ASSPIRGYGYT
TRBV10-3 AISSLQDRYSPLH
TRBV2 ASTGDLRYEQY
TRBV6-2/TRBV6-3 ASSGLAGSYEQY
TRBV19 ASSLRSGGTNQPQH
TRBV11-2 ASSSYRETQY
TRBV3-1/TRBV3-2 ASSQRRQVISPLH
TRBV12-3/TRBV12-4 ASRTEADTQY
TRBV24-1 ATSAQTGELF
TRBV23-1 ASSQGGARVNTEAF
TRBV12-3/TRBV12-4 ASSLGDEQF
TRBV5-6 ASSLGGTGPSNYGYT
TRBV6-5 ASRSDRAGGYT
TRBV7-2 ASSLVAGTQGIQY
TRBV29-1 SSRDFRDIQY
TRBV2 ASGVLAGGITGELF
TRBV4-3 ASSQLPPGQGPSEQY
TRBV10-3 AASSGTSGDTQY
TRBV7-9 ASSLWDSYNSPLH
TRBV30 AWSVTPPGGYT
TRBV11-3 ASSPLRGQTDTQY
TRBV3-1/TRBV3-2 ASSTLTSGRASETQY
TRBV5-5 ASSPSGSGYEQY
TRBV27 ASGRDSGFWT
TRBV7-2 ASSPNGPTGGNTIY
TRBV24-1 ATSDPATGTNTGELF
TRBV5-6 ASSLPGNEQF
TRBV3-1/TRBV3-2 ASSMNQETQY
TRBV30 AWSVQGDGYT
TRBV7-9 ASSLGTRGQPQH
TRBV18 ASSPMSYGSHEQY
TRBV4-2 ASSPEGTSPIEQY
TRBV7-6 ASSLVGGAIQETQY
TRBV5-4 ATMELAGGRDTQY
TRBV6-2/TRBV6-3 ASSYLRGRTDTQY
TRBV5-6 ASIKRGLRGEKLF
TRBV27 ASTLRGQGSNSPLH
TRBV6-5 ASSYDRQGTGELF
TRBV19 ASSIDLGLAGSYNEQF
TRBV6-6 ASSGGAYNEQF
TRBV5-1 ASSFGTSHPGELF
TRBV7-2 ASSSRTSGNTGELF
TRBV4-3 ASSQDLKGSSYNEQF
TRBV11-2 ASSLMSGDTQY
TRBV6-1 ASSEGRNIQY
TRBV23-1 ASILRRRERDNYGYT
TRBV5-1 ASSFTRGPRDTQY